The 28 T cell receptor beta chains in this list originate from one sample, sequenced in a study of T cell responses to AZD1222 COVID-19 vaccine. The data were produced by immunoSEQ multiplex PCR, yet TCRdb's version contains in-frame clones alone and is incomplete. The sample gives about 170,000 clones, approximately 90% of which show up once; about 1.4% is in the top ten. The sample here was peripheral blood, taken on day 0 of AZD1222 vaccination. These receptors were collected from an adult in good health.

The chain uses TRBV19 and TRBJ2-7, with 8 positions matching TRBD1. Germline CDR1 is LNHDA and CDR2 is SQIVND (reference sequence). This CDR3 comprises 14 residues. The V and J ends lost 4 bases and 2 bases, in that order; junction bases with no gene match: 4. CDR3 sequence (DNA): TGTGCCAGTAGTAGCCAGACAGGGGCCTACGAGCAGTACTTC. Amino acid sequence: CASSSQTGAYEQYF. Variable domain in full (rest from reference TRBV19 and TRBJ2-7): DGGITQSPKYLFRKEGQNVTLSCEQNLNHDAMYWYRQDPGQGLRLIYYSQIVNDFQKGDIAEGYSVSREKKESFPLTVTSAQKNPTAFYLCASSSQTGAYEQYFGPGTRLTVT.

The chain has TRBV5-8 and TRBJ2-3; D is uncertain. The germline V and J ends were trimmed by 0 bases and 0 bases, with 8 bases remaining between them. CDR1 and CDR2 from the germline V gene are SGHTS and YDEGEE. This CDR3 contains 15 residues. The CDR3 spells CASSLGLESTDTQYF. The CDR3 coding sequence is TGTGCCAGCAGCTTGGGCCTGGAGAGCACAGATACGCAGTATTTT.

This clone was observed a single time. The CDR3: CASSRSTGGIPEAFF. The CDR3 nucleotides are TGTGCCAGCAGTCGTTCGACAGGGGGTATCCCTGAAGCTTTCTTT. The gene calls are TRBV5-5 and TRBJ1-1; 9 nucleotides agree with TRBD1. The V gene end was trimmed by 5 bases and the J gene end by 6 bases; junction bases not matched to a gene: 11. Germline-derived CDR1 and CDR2 are SGHKS and YYEKEE (reference sequence). The CDR3 is 15 residues long. Variable domain in full (rest from reference TRBV5-5 and TRBJ1-1): DAGVTQSPTHLIKTRGQQVTLRCSPISGHKSVSWYQQVLGQGPQFIFQYYEKEERGRGNFPDRFSARQFPNYSSELNVNALLLGDSALYLCASSRSTGGIPEAFFGQGTRLTVV.

The chain recombines TRBV6-5 with TRBJ1-3; a possible D gene is TRBD1 (5 bases). V was trimmed by 6 bases and J by 2 bases, leaving 11 bases between them. The CDR3 is 14 residues long. CDR1 is MNHEY, CDR2 SVGAGI, per germline. CDR3 bases: TGTGCCAGCAGCCCCAGGGTGACTGGAAACACCATATATTTT. Translation: CASSPRVTGNTIYF.

The chain is built from TRBV5-8 and TRBJ1-6; 7 nucleotides line up with TRBD1. The germline CDR1 and CDR2 sequences are SGHTS and YDEGEE. The CDR3 extends over 14 amino acids. With 2 bases clipped from V and 8 bases from J, the junction kept 4 bases outside the gene matches. The CDR3 coding sequence is TGTGCCAGCAGCTTAGTGGGGACAGATTCACCCCTCCACTTT. Its protein is CASSLVGTDSPLHF.

The CDR3 is CASSWRQLETQYF. CDR3 DNA: TGCGCCAGCAGCTGGCGCCAGCTGGAGACCCAGTACTTC. The rearrangement links TRBV4-1 to TRBJ2-5; D is unresolved. The germline gives CDR1 MGHRA, CDR2 YSYEKL. The ends were cut back, 5 bases at V and 5 bases at J, with 12 bases in the middle. The CDR3 loop spans 13 amino acids.

The chain recombines TRBV11-2 with TRBJ1-1, with D perhaps TRBD1 (6 bases). Germline V gene lookup returns CDR1 SGHAT and CDR2 FQNNGV. The CDR3 spans 16 residues. V was trimmed by 3 bases and J by 1 base, leaving 15 bases between them. The CDR3: CASSFKNPRGNTEAFF. For the CDR3, the DNA is TGTGCCAGCAGCTTTAAAAACCCCAGGGGGAACACTGAAGCTTTCTTT.

This chain connects TRBV5-1 to TRBJ1-3, with D possibly TRBD1 on 5 matching bases. This CDR3 has 16 amino acids. Trimming pared 5 bases from V and 0 bases from J, leaving 15 bases between. Per the germline V gene, CDR1 is SGHRS and CDR2 is YFSETQ. CDR3 protein: CASSLQTGLSGNTIYF. The CDR3 DNA is TGCGCCAGCAGTCTTCAAACAGGACTCTCTGGAAACACCATATATTTT.

This chain links TRBV5-4 with TRBJ1-1; the D gene is possibly TRBD1 (6 bases). Germline CDR1 is SGHNT and CDR2 is YYREEE (reference sequence). Trimming pared 0 bases from V and 0 bases from J, leaving 9 bases between. The CDR3 has 15 amino acids. In DNA, the CDR3 is TGTGCCAGCAGCTTGGCAGGGGCACTGAACACTGAAGCTTTCTTT. It translates to CASSLAGALNTEAFF.

The chain uses TRBV4-3 and TRBJ2-7, with 9 bases fitting TRBD1. The ends lost 4 bases at V and 5 bases at J; junction bases unmatched: 15. Per germline, CDR1 LGHNA and CDR2 YSLEER. The length of the CDR3 is 17 residues. CDR3 protein: CASSLLGAGQGVHEQYF. For the CDR3, the DNA is TGCGCCAGCAGCCTCCTAGGGGCGGGACAGGGAGTACACGAGCAGTACTTC.

The chain recombines TRBV18 with TRBJ2-3; 8 nucleotides align to TRBD2. The V segment lost 4 bases and the J segment 2 bases; nucleotides outside the gene matches: 8. The CDR3 totals 16 residues. Germline CDR1 and CDR2: KGHSH and LQKENI. As DNA, the CDR3 is TGTGCCAGCTCACTTCAGCGGGGGACACCCACAGATACGCAGTATTTT. It is translated as CASSLQRGTPTDTQYF.

The chain uses TRBV7-3 and TRBJ2-6; TRBD1 matches at 8 bases. The CDR3 is 18 residues long. Trimming at V came to 4 bases and at J to 1 base, leaving 9 bases not matched to a gene. CDR1 and CDR2 (germline): SGHTA, FQGTGA. This chain's CDR3 is CASSSRTGSRSGANVLTF. Here the CDR3 DNA reads TGTGCCAGCAGCTCCCGGACAGGGTCTCGTTCTGGGGCCAACGTCCTGACTTTC.

V is TRBV11-2 and J is TRBJ1-6, with TRBD1 as a possible D gene (5 bases). The ends were cut back, 10 bases at V and 6 bases at J, with 19 bases in the middle. Germline V gives CDR1 SGHAT, CDR2 FQNNGV. The CDR3 is made up of 15 amino acids. This CDR3 reads CATLGLGNRNSPLHF. CDR3 nucleotide sequence: TGTGCCACCCTGGGGCTCGGGAATCGTAATTCACCCCTCCACTTT.

The genes are TRBV30 and TRBJ2-2; D call uncertain. Germline CDR1 GTSNPN, CDR2 SVGIG (reference sequence). The CDR3 is 14 amino acids. V lost 1 base and J lost 6, with 12 bases in between. CDR3 bases: TGTGCCTGGAGTGGGAAGCAGTGGGCCGGGGAGCTGTTTTTT. Translated, it gives CAWSGKQWAGELFF.

This clone was recorded a few times. The gene calls are TRBV7-2 and TRBJ2-5, with 11 bases identical to TRBD2. CDR1 and CDR2 (germline): SGHTA, FQGNSA. Trimming at V came to 5 bases and at J to 3 bases, leaving 11 bases not matched to a gene. CDR3 size: 17 residues. The CDR3 reads CASSPRTSGLKKETQYF. CDR3 in DNA: TGTGCCAGCAGCCCCCGGACTAGCGGGCTGAAGAAAGAGACCCAGTACTTC.

The chain combines TRBV11-1 with TRBJ1-6; D is unresolved. The CDR3 consists of 15 residues. Germline V CDR1 and CDR2: SGHAT, FQDESV (reference sequence). V lost 2 bases to trimming and J lost 8 bases, with 13 bases between them. The CDR3 sequence is CASSLMEGTDSPLHF. CDR3 nucleotides: TGTGCCAGCAGCTTAATGGAGGGTACAGATTCACCCCTCCACTTT.

The chain links TRBV19 to TRBJ1-4; 7 nucleotides match TRBD1. Germline CDR1 LNHDA, CDR2 SQIVND (reference sequence). CDR3 size: 16 residues. The V segment lost 7 bases and the J segment 15 bases; nucleotides outside the gene matches: 23. CDR3 nucleotide sequence: TGTGCCAGTAACGAGGGGGACAGACCAATCCCACATCGATTGTTTTTT. Protein sequence: CASNEGDRPIPHRLFF.

The chain recombines TRBV10-2 with TRBJ2-7; D uncertain. Per germline, CDR1 WSHSY and CDR2 SAAADI. The CDR3 sequence is 13 residues long. Trimming stripped 6 bases from V and 3 bases from J, with 12 bases between. The CDR3 reads CASRDAQDYEQYF. Here the CDR3 DNA reads TGCGCCAGCAGAGACGCGCAGGACTACGAGCAGTACTTC.

Only one count was recorded for this clone. This chain uses TRBV12-3 or TRBV12-4 with TRBJ1-2; D remains ambiguous. The ends were cut back, 1 base at V and 8 bases at J, with 8 bases in the middle. The CDR3 runs 12 residues. The CDR3 nucleotides are TGTGCCAGCAGTTTAGACATCGGCGGCTACACCTTC. Its protein is CASSLDIGGYTF.

On this clone: Other DNA sequences in this specimen translate into the identical CDR3. The gene calls are TRBV3-1 (or the pseudogene TRBV3-2) and TRBJ1-3; D call uncertain. The CDR3 covers 12 residues. V was clipped by 4 bases and J by 4 bases, with 5 bases between them. Germline V CDR1 and CDR2: LGHDT, YNNKEL (reference sequence). CDR3 sequence (DNA): TGTGCCAGCAGCCCCCCCGGAAACACCATATATTTT. It codes for CASSPPGNTIYF.

This rearrangement joins TRBV11-2 to TRBJ2-5, with D unclear. The V end was cut by 1 base, the J end by 7 bases, with 7 bases between. The germline gives CDR1 SGHAT, CDR2 FQNNGV. This CDR3 is built from 12 residues. The CDR3 protein is CASSLVGVTQYF. CDR3 nucleotides: TGTGCCAGCAGCTTAGTTGGTGTGACCCAGTACTTC.

The rearrangement uses TRBV7-9 and TRBJ1-4; TRBD1 matches at 8 bases. CDR3 size: 15 residues. Germline CDR1 reads SEHNR; CDR2 reads FQNEAQ (reference sequence). V lost 4 bases, J lost 8 bases, and 9 bases stayed unmatched. The CDR3 spells CASSSLGTGGEKLFF. CDR3 sequence (DNA): TGTGCCAGCAGCTCCCTCGGGACAGGCGGCGAAAAACTGTTTTTT.

The gene calls are TRBV6-2 or TRBV6-3 and TRBJ1-2; D is perhaps TRBD1 (5 bases). CDR3 size: 16 residues. Germline assignment: CDR1 MNHEY and CDR2 SVGEGT. The V and J ends lost 2 bases and 3 bases respectively, with 16 bases between them. The CDR3 region has the DNA TGTGCCAGCAGTTACGGCGAGCTGGGGGAGGACTATGGCTACACCTTC. Translated: CASSYGELGEDYGYTF.

The J gene is TRBJ1-1, the V gene TRBV4-1, with D tentatively TRBD1 (6 bases). CDR3 length equals 17 residues. V dropped 5 bases and J dropped 0 bases, with 19 bases sitting between them. Germline V gene data show CDR1 as MGHRA and CDR2 as YSYEKL. The CDR3 sequence is CASSTTPGQLMNTEAFF. The CDR3 DNA follows: TGCGCCAGCAGCACTACACCGGGACAACTTATGAACACTGAAGCTTTCTTT.

V gene TRBV9 combines with J gene TRBJ1-2, with a possible D match to TRBD1 (5 bases). Germline CDR1 is SGDLS and CDR2 is YYNGEE. Between the trimmed V and J ends, which lost 4 bases and 0 bases, there was a span of 22 bases. The CDR3 has 18 residues. The CDR3 region is CASSPIPGGLRANYGYTF. CDR3 DNA sequence: TGTGCCAGCAGCCCAATTCCCGGGGGACTCCGGGCTAACTATGGCTACACCTTC.

Points on this clone: The junction and the germline gene differ at one end; a read error may be behind it. CDR3 nucleotides: TGCAGCGTTGATGGTGGGTCCTCCCACGAGCAGTACTTC. The encoded protein is CSVDGGSSHEQYF. This rearrangement joins TRBV29-1 to TRBJ2-7, with D uncertain. The CDR3 loop spans 13 amino acids. The V gene's germline CDR1 is SQVTM and CDR2 ANQGSEA.

The V gene is TRBV5-4, the J gene TRBJ1-1; perhaps TRBD1 as D (6 bases). This CDR3 comprises 13 residues. Trimming shortened V by 3 bases and J by 5 bases, and 11 bases separated the two germline ends. Looked up from germline, CDR1 is SGHNT and CDR2 is YYREEE (reference sequence). As DNA, the CDR3 is TGTGCCAGCAGCTCCTACAGGGAGACTGAAGCTTTCTTT. Residues: CASSSYRETEAFF. The variable domain in full, completed from reference TRBV5-4 and TRBJ1-1, reads ETGVTQSPTHLIKTRGQQVTLRCSSQSGHNTVSWYQQALGQGPQFIFQYYREEENGRGNFPPRFSGLQFPNYSSELNVNALELDDSALYLCASSSYRETEAFFGQGTRLTVV.

V usage is TRBV11-2 and J usage is TRBJ1-1; TRBD1 might be the D (5 bases). Trimming removed 2 bases at V and 1 base at J, with 11 bases between. Germline CDR1 SGHAT, CDR2 FQNNGV. The CDR3 extends over 15 amino acids. CDR3 DNA: TGTGCCAGCAGCTTAACCGCGGGGCCGAACACTGAAGCTTTCTTT. Translation gives CASSLTAGPNTEAFF.